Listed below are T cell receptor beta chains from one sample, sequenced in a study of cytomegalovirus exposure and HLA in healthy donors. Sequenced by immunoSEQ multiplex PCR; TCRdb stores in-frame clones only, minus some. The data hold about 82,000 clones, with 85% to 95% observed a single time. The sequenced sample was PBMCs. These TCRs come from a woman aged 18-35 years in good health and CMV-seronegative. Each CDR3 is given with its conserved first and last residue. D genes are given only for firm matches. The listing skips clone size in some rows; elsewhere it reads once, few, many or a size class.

TGTGCCAGCAGCTTAGAGGACACTGCCTACGAGCAGTACTTC,CASSLEDTAYEQYF,.,TRBJ2-7,.,TRBV11-2
TGTGCCAGCAGTGAAAATACAAATCAGCCCCAGCATTTT,CASSENTNQPQHF,.,TRBJ1-5,.,TRBV6-1
TGCGCCAGCAGCCTAGACAGGGTTCAGCCCCAGCATTTT,CASSLDRVQPQHF,.,TRBJ1-5,TRBD1,TRBV4-1
TGTGCCATCAGTCGGGATTCTCCTAACGGTTCACCCCTCCACTTT,CAISRDSPNGSPLHF,.,TRBJ1-6,.,TRBV10-3
TGTGCCAGCTCACCTCGGACAGGGGCAAATAATTCACCCCTCCACTTT,CASSPRTGANNSPLHF,once,TRBJ1-6,TRBD1,TRBV18
TGCGCCAGCAGCCAAGTTGGGGGCTGGAACAATGAGCAGTTCTTC,CASSQVGGWNNEQFF,.,TRBJ2-1,.,TRBV4-3
TGCAGCGTTGAAGGCTCTCTAGCTGGCTACAATGAGCAGTTCTTC,CSVEGSLAGYNEQFF,.,TRBJ2-1,.,TRBV29-1
TGTGCCAGCAGCTTGCCCACCCGAGGCACAGGGGATACGCAGTATTTT,CASSLPTRGTGDTQYF,.,TRBJ2-3,.,TRBV7-6
TGTGCCAGCAGCTTAGAAGGCGGCTACGAGCAGTACTTC,CASSLEGGYEQYF,.,TRBJ2-7,.,TRBV11-3
TGTGCCAGCAGTTCAGGAATCTATGGCTACACCTTC,CASSSGIYGYTF,.,TRBJ1-2,.,TRBV6-5
TGTGCCAGCAGTCCAGGGGGCGTTGGGGCCAACGTCCTGACTTTC,CASSPGGVGANVLTF,.,TRBJ2-6,TRBD1,TRBV6-5
TGTGCCAGCAGCCAAGATCGGGTGTTACGGAACACCGGGGAGCTGTTTTTT,CASSQDRVLRNTGELFF,.,TRBJ2-2,.,TRBV14
TGTGCCAGCAGTCCGGGACAGCGGGTAACCCCCTACGAGCAGTACTTC,CASSPGQRVTPYEQYF,.,TRBJ2-7,.,TRBV28
TGTGCCAGCAGTTATCGGGGCCCAAGGGGGAATGAGCAGTTCTTC,CASSYRGPRGNEQFF,.,TRBJ2-1,.,TRBV6-5
TGTGCCAGCAGCCCGACTAGCGGGGGGTACCAAGAGACCCAGTACTTC,CASSPTSGGYQETQYF,.,TRBJ2-5,TRBD2,TRBV7-2
TGTGCCAGCAGTTTCGGACAGGATCGACTTTCCTACGAGCAGTACTTC,CASSFGQDRLSYEQYF,.,TRBJ2-7,TRBD1,TRBV7-9
TGTGCCAGTACTCTAGGGGGGGACTACAATGAGCAGTTCTTC,CASTLGGDYNEQFF,few,TRBJ2-1,.,TRBV19
TGTGCCAGCAGTTTATCTGGGGGGGGGCCAAACTATGGCTACACCTTC,CASSLSGGGPNYGYTF,.,TRBJ1-2,.,TRBV27
TGTGCCAGCAGCTCCGTCAGGGTAACGGACTATGGCTACACCTTC,CASSSVRVTDYGYTF,.,TRBJ1-2,.,TRBV5-4
TGTGCCAGCACTCCCCCGGGACTACTCGGAGATACGCAGTATTTT,CASTPPGLLGDTQYF,few,TRBJ2-3,TRBD2,TRBV7-2
TGTGCCAGCAGCTTGTGGGGGGTGGCCTACGAGCAGTACTTC,CASSLWGVAYEQYF,.,TRBJ2-7,.,TRBV5-4
TGTGCCAGCAGTTCTGGTGGGGGATGGGGGGGCTATAGCAATCAGCCCCAGCATTTT,CASSSGGGWGGYSNQPQHF,.,TRBJ1-5,.,TRBV28
TGTGCCAGTAGTTTATCTCGGGGGGTCTCCTACAATGAGCAGTTCTTC,CASSLSRGVSYNEQFF,.,TRBJ2-1,TRBD2,TRBV19
TGTGCCAGCAGCTTTAATGGGGAGGGAAGCTACACCTTC,CASSFNGEGSYTF,.,TRBJ1-2,.,TRBV7-8
TGTGCCAGCAGCGTAAGTGGGGCGGTCACCGGGGAGCTGTTTTTT,CASSVSGAVTGELFF,.,TRBJ2-2,.,TRBV9
TGTGCCAGCAGTTTAAACGGTTATAGCAATCAGCCCCAGCATTTT,CASSLNGYSNQPQHF,.,TRBJ1-5,.,TRBV27
TGTGCCAGTTCGGGCGATGGGGGGAGAGCTTTCTTT,CASSGDGGRAFF,.,TRBJ1-1,.,TRBV2
TGTGCCAGCAGCATGACAGGGGATCTGTTCGAGCAGTACTTC,CASSMTGDLFEQYF,.,TRBJ2-7,TRBD1,TRBV5-6
TGTGCCAGCAGCCTGCCTCGCCGCGGGAGGGGAATCGGTAACGAGCAGTACTTC,CASSLPRRGRGIGNEQYF,.,TRBJ2-7,TRBD2,TRBV7-8
TGCGCCAGCAGCTTGCCCGGGGAGGAGGAGCAGTACTTC,CASSLPGEEEQYF,.,TRBJ2-7,.,TRBV5-1
TGTGCCAGCAGCCGCCTAGCGGGAGGCCCCTACGAGCAGTACTTC,CASSRLAGGPYEQYF,.,TRBJ2-7,TRBD2,TRBV11-2
TGTGCCAGCAGTTCCCCGACAGGGGGCTTTGAGCAGTACTTC,CASSSPTGGFEQYF,.,TRBJ2-7,TRBD1,TRBV6-5
TGTGCCAGCAGCTTAGACCTCGGACAGGCCCTTTCCTATGGCTACACCTTC,CASSLDLGQALSYGYTF,.,TRBJ1-2,TRBD1,TRBV7-9